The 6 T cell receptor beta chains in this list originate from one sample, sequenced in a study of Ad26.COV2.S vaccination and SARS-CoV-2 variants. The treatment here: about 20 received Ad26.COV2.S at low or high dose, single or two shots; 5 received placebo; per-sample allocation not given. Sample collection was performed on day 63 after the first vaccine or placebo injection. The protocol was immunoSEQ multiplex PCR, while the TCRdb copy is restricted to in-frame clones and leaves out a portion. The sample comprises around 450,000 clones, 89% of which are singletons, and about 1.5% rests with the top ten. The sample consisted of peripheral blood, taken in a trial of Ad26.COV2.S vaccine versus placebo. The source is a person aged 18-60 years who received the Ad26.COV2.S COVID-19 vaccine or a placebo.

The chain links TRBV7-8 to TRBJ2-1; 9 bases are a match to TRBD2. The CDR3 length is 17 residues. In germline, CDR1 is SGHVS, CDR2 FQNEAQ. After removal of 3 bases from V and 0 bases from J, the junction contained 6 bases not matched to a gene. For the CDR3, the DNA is TGTGCCAGCAGCTTTACCAGCGGGGGGAGCTCCTACAATGAGCAGTTCTTC. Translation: CASSFTSGGSSYNEQFF.

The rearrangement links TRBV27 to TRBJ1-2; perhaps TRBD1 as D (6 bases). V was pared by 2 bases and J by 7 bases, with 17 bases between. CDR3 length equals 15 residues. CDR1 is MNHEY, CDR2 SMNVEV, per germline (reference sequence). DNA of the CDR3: TGTGCCAGCAGTTTAAGGGGGGGCGGTTCTTTTGGCTACACCTTC. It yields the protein CASSLRGGGSFGYTF.

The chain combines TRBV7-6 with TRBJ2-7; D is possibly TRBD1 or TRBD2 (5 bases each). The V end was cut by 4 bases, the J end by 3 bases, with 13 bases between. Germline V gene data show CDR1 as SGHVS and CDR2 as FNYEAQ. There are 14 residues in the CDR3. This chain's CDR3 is CASSSGVGDYEQYF. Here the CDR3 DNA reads TGTGCCAGCAGCTCCGGGGTGGGGGACTACGAGCAGTACTTC.

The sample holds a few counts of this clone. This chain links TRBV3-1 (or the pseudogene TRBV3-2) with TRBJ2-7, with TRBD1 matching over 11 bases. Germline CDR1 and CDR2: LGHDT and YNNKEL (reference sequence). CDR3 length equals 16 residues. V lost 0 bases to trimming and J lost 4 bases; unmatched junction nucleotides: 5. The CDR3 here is CASSQDTGQGEYEQYF. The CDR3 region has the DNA TGTGCCAGCAGCCAAGATACGGGACAGGGGGAGTACGAGCAGTACTTC.

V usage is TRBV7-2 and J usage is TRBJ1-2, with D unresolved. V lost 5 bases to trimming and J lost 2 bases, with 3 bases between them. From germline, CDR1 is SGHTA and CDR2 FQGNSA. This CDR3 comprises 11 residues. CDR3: CASSMNYGYTF. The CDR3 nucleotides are TGTGCCAGCAGCATGAACTATGGCTACACCTTC.

CDR3 residues: CASSPHLTGELFF. CDR3 DNA sequence: TGTGCCAGCAGCCCCCACCTCACCGGGGAGCTGTTTTTT. The chain links TRBV7-3 to TRBJ2-2, with no clear D. V was trimmed by 5 bases and J by 4 bases, leaving 8 bases between them. Germline V gene sequence: CDR1 SGHTA, CDR2 FQGTGA. This CDR3 is built from 13 residues.